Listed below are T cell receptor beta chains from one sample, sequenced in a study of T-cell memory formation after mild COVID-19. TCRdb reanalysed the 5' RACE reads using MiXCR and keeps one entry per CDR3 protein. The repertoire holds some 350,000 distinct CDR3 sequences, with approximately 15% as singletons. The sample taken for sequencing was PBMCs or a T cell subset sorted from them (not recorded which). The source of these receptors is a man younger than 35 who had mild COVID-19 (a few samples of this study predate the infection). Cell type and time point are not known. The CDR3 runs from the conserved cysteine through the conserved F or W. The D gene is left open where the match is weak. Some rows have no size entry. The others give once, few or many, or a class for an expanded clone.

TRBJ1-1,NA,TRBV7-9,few,CASRPGQNTEAFF,TGTGCCAGCAGACCGGGACAGAACACTGAAGCTTTCTTT
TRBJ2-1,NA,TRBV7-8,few,CASSLALYSEQFF,TGTGCCAGCAGCTTAGCGCTCTACAGTGAGCAGTTCTTC
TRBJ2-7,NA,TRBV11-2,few,CASSLDRLVSEQYF,TGTGCCAGCAGCTTAGATAGGCTAGTTTCCGAGCAGTACTTC
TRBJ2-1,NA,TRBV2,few,CASSEQGGNNDQFF,TGTGCCAGCAGTGAGCAGGGGGGAAACAATGATCAGTTCTTC
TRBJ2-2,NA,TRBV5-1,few,CASSLVPGWNTGELFF,TGCGCCAGCAGCTTGGTTCCAGGGTGGAACACCGGGGAGCTGTTTTTT
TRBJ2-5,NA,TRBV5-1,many,CASSFGPQETQYF,TGCGCCAGCAGCTTTGGCCCGCAAGAGACCCAGTACTTC
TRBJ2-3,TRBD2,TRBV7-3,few,CASSLTPGGAADTQYF,TGTGCCAGCAGCTTAACACCGGGGGGGGCGGCAGATACGCAGTATTTT
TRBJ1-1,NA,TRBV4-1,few,CASSQAGRANTEAFF,TGCGCCAGCAGCCAAGCGGGGCGGGCGAACACTGAAGCTTTCTTT
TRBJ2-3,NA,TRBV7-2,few,CASSARGLASTDTQYF,TGTGCCAGCAGCGCCCGGGGGCTAGCGAGCACAGATACGCAGTATTTT
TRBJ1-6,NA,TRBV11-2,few,CASSFVPGQRNSPLHF,TGTGCCAGCAGCTTCGTCCCAGGACAAAGGAATTCACCCCTCCACTTT
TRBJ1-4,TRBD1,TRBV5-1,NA,CASSLWGQGSEKLFF,TGCGCCAGCAGCTTGTGGGGACAGGGTTCAGAAAAACTGTTTTTT
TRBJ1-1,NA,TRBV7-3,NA,CASSLMSETEAFF,TGTGCCAGCAGCTTAATGAGTGAAACTGAAGCTTTCTTT
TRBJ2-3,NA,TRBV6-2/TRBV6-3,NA,CASSPSGVFTDTQYF,TGTGCCAGCAGTCCCTCAGGGGTCTTCACAGATACGCAGTATTTT
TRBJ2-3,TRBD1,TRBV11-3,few,CASSLDSGQGYTDTQYF,TGTGCCAGCAGCTTAGATTCCGGACAGGGGTACACAGATACGCAGTATTTT
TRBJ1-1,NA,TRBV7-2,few,CASSLLVGRLNTEAFF,TGTGCCAGCAGCCTCCTCGTTGGGCGCTTGAACACTGAAGCTTTCTTT
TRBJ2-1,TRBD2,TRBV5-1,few,CASSLPGGASYNEQFF,TGCGCCAGCAGCCTGCCCGGGGGGGCCTCCTACAATGAGCAGTTCTTC
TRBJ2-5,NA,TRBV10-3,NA,CAISEAPSTQYF,TGTGCCATCAGTGAGGCTCCGTCTACCCAGTACTTC
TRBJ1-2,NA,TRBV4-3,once,CASSQAEHYGYTF,TGCGCCAGCAGCCAAGCAGAGCACTATGGCTACACCTTC
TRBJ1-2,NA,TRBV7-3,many,CASSEGGSGYTF,TGTGCCAGCAGCGAGGGGGGGAGTGGCTACACCTTC
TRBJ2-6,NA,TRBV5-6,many,CASSLGLSGANVLTF,TGTGCCAGCAGCCTGGGACTGTCAGGGGCCAACGTCCTGACTTTC
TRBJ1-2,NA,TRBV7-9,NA,CASSLGGGGYTF,TGTGCCAGCAGCTTAGGGGGCGGCGGCTACACCTTC
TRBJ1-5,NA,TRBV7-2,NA,CASSFTGHQPQHF,TGTGCCAGCAGCTTCACAGGGCATCAGCCCCAGCATTTT
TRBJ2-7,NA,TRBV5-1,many,CASSRGNEQYF,TGCGCCAGCAGCCGGGGGAACGAGCAGTACTTC
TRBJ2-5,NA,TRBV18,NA,CASSPSHRKETQYF,TGTGCCAGCTCACCGTCCCACCGAAAAGAGACCCAGTACTTC
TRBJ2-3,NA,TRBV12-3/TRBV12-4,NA,CASTTGKNTDTQYF,TGTGCCAGCACCACCGGGAAGAATACAGATACGCAGTATTTT
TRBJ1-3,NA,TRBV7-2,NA,CASSFTGVPGNTIYF,TGTGCCAGCAGCTTCACCGGGGTCCCTGGAAACACCATATATTTT
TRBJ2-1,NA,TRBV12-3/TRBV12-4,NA,CASSSGKRFRNEQFF,TGTGCCAGCAGCTCAGGAAAGCGGTTCCGAAATGAGCAGTTCTTC
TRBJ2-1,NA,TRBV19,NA,CASSIGSPSYNEQFF,TGTGCCAGTAGTATAGGGTCCCCCTCCTACAATGAGCAGTTCTTC
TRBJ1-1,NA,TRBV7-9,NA,CASSSTRDTEAFF,TGTGCCAGCAGCTCAACCAGGGACACTGAAGCTTTCTTT
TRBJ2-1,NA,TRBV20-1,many,CSASGVPYNEQFF,TGCAGTGCTTCCGGGGTTCCCTACAATGAGCAGTTCTTC
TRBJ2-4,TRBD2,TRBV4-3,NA,CASSQGYTSGELAKNIQYF,TGCGCCAGCAGCCAAGGTTATACTAGCGGGGAGCTAGCCAAAAACATTCAGTACTTC